The source of this T cell receptor beta chain is a study of control samples from healthy donors and cancer patients. TCRdb keeps only in-frame clones here, not all; method: immunoSEQ multiplex PCR. This table holds about 410,000 clones, approximately 92% found once. The ends lost 3 bases at V and 5 bases at J; junction bases unmatched: 9. CDR1 and CDR2 from the germline V gene are SGHTA and FQGNSA. This CDR3 is built from 16 residues. The sample was PBMCs. V gene TRBV7-2 combines with J gene TRBJ2-2; TRBD1 agrees at 7 bases. This TCR was sampled from a man in his forties with head and neck cancer. In DNA form, the CDR3 reads TGTGCCAGCAGCTTTTTGACAGGGAGTGGGACCGGGGAGCTGTTTTTT. Encoded protein: CASSFLTGSGTGELFF.